One and the same sample provided the 8 T cell receptor beta chains below, sequenced in a study of T cell responses to AZD1222 COVID-19 vaccine. Using immunoSEQ multiplex PCR, the repertoire was profiled, and TCRdb retains in-frame clones only, with some absent. This sample carries 99,000 or so clones, approximately 90% of them seen once, and the ten largest clones take approximately 18%. Sequencing was performed on peripheral blood, taken on day 0 of AZD1222 vaccination. These receptors all come from an adult in good health.

This clone was counted a single time. The chain employs TRBV29-1 and TRBJ2-1; 9 nucleotides line up with TRBD2. The ends lost 7 bases at V and 8 bases at J; junction bases unmatched: 18. The CDR3 contains 16 residues. Germline CDR1 is SQVTM and CDR2 is ANQGSEA. The CDR3 sequence: CSAIESGGSTKDEQFF. CDR3 nucleotides: TGCAGCGCTATTGAAAGCGGGGGGTCAACTAAGGATGAGCAGTTCTTC.

The CDR3 protein is CASSLGQGFYTEAFF. The DNA of the CDR3 is TGTGCCAGCAGCTTGGGTCAGGGTTTTTACACTGAAGCTTTCTTT. V usage is TRBV5-6 and J usage is TRBJ1-1, with D possibly matching TRBD1 (5 bases). CDR1 and CDR2 (germline): SGHDT, YYEEEE. Trimming took off 0 bases at V and 3 bases at J, with 12 bases between the two ends. This CDR3 contains 15 residues.

V gene TRBV7-9 combines with J gene TRBJ2-6; D gene uncertain. This CDR3 is built from 15 residues. V lost 2 bases, J lost 0 bases, and 5 bases lay in between. The V gene's germline CDR1 is SEHNR and CDR2 FQNEAQ (reference sequence). CDR3 amino acids: CASSLSPSGANVLTF. Here the CDR3 DNA reads TGTGCCAGCAGCTTATCCCCCTCTGGGGCCAACGTCCTGACTTTC.

The chain is built from TRBV19 and TRBJ2-7, with TRBD1 identical over 8 bases. Germline assignment: CDR1 LNHDA and CDR2 SQIVND (reference sequence). V shed 5 bases, J shed 2 bases, and the junction held 8 bases outside the gene matches. CDR3 length: 15 amino acids. The CDR3 nucleotides are TGTGCCAGTAGTTGGACTCGACAGGGGACCTACGAGCAGTACTTC. This gives the protein CASSWTRQGTYEQYF.

Regarding this clone: The sample holds other DNA sequences that translate to the same CDR3. The chain combines TRBV12-3 or TRBV12-4 with TRBJ2-7, with D possibly matching TRBD2 (6 bases). This CDR3 spans 12 amino acids. The V gene lost 3 bases and the J gene lost 4 bases, with 7 bases spanning the gap. The CDR3 DNA is TGTGCCAGCAGTTTCGGGGGTTACGAGCAGTACTTC. This translates into CASSFGGYEQYF.

The chain links TRBV21-1 to TRBJ2-7; whether TRBD1, the table's D call, matches the DNA was not checked. TRBV21-1 is a documented pseudogene. This CDR3 has 17 residues. The CDR3 region has the DNA TGTGCCAGCAGCAAAGTGGTGTTGGGGACAGTAACCTACGAGCAGTACTTC. Translated, it gives CASSKVVLGTVTYEQYF.

The V call is TRBV3-1 (or the pseudogene TRBV3-2), the J call TRBJ1-1; weak D call: TRBD1 (5 bases). Germline V gives CDR1 LGHDT, CDR2 YNNKEL (reference sequence). Trimming removed 7 bases at V and 4 bases at J, with 16 bases between. CDR3 length equals 14 residues. DNA for the CDR3: TGTGCCAGCACGTCGTCTGGGGGAGGCACTGAAGCTTTCTTT. Translating gives CASTSSGGGTEAFF.

The sample holds a few counts of this clone. The chain combines TRBV29-1 with TRBJ1-3, with D possibly TRBD1 on 6 matching bases. Germline V gene lookup returns CDR1 SQVTM and CDR2 ANQGSEA. This CDR3 comprises 16 residues. The germline V and J ends were trimmed by 6 bases and 0 bases, with 18 bases remaining between them. CDR3 sequence reads: CSVVDRRRFSGNTIYF. The CDR3 bases are TGCAGCGTAGTAGACAGGCGCCGCTTCTCTGGAAACACCATATATTTT. The full variable domain, with the rest looked up from reference TRBV29-1 and TRBJ1-3, is SAVISQKPSRDICQRGTSLTIQCQVDSQVTMMFWYRQQPGQSLTLIATANQGSEATYESGFVIDKFPISRPNLTFSTLTVSNMSPEDSSIYLCSVVDRRRFSGNTIYFGEGSWLTVV.